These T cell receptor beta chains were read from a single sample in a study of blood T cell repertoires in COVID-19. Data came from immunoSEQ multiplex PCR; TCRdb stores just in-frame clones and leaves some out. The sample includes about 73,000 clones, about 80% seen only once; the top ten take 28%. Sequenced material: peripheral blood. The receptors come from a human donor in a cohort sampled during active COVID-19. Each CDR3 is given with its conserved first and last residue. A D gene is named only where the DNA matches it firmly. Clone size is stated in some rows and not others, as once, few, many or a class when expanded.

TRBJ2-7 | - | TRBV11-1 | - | TGTGCCAGCAGCTTTGGGGAATCGGGGGAGCAGTACTTC | CASSFGESGEQYF
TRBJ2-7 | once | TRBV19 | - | TGTGCCAGTAGATGGAGGGACAGCAGCTCCTACGAGCAGTACTTC | CASRWRDSSSYEQYF
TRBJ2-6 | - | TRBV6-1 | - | TGTGCCAGCAGTGAACACTCTGGGGCCAACGTCCTGACTTTC | CASSEHSGANVLTF
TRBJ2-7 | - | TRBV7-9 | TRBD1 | TGTGCCAGCAGCCCCGGGGACAGCCATGAGCAGTACTTC | CASSPGDSHEQYF
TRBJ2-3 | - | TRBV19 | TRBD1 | TGTGCCAGTAGGGGACAGGCTAGCACAGATACGCAGTATTTT | CASRGQASTDTQYF
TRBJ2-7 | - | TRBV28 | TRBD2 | TGTGCCAGTAGTTCCCTTGTTCAGCGGGGGCCCCCCTTTTCCTACGAGCAGTACTTC | CASSSLVQRGPPFSYEQYF
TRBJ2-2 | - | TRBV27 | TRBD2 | TGTGCCAGCAGTTTATTAGGTAGCGGGGGCCCCGGGGAGCTGTTTTTT | CASSLLGSGGPGELFF
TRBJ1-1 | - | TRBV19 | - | TGTGCCAGTAGTATAACGGGGAGGGCTGAAGCTTTCTTT | CASSITGRAEAFF
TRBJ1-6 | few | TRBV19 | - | TGTGCCAGTAGTACCCTGATGGGCCCAAGTTCCCTCCACTTT | CASSTLMGPSSLHF
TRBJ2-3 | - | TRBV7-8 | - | TGTGCCAGCAGGCGACTAGTATTTCAGGATACGCAGTATTTT | CASRRLVFQDTQYF
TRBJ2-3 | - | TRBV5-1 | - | TGCGCCAGCTCGCGCACAGTAGATACGCAGTATTTT | CASSRTVDTQYF
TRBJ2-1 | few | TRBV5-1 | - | TGCGCCAGCAGCTGGGGCCCGGCTGACTCCCGACCAAGACCGCAGTTCTTC | CASSWGPADSRPRPQFF
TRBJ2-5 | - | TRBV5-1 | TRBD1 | TGCGCCAGCAGTTCAGGGGGCGCCTACATGACCCAGTACTTC | CASSSGGAYMTQYF
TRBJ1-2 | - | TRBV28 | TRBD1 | TGTGCCAGCAGTTTGGGACAGAGCTATGGCTACACCTTC | CASSLGQSYGYTF
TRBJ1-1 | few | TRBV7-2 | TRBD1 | TGTGCCAGCAGCTTACAGACAGGGGCCCGGTCTAGGGCTTTCTTT | CASSLQTGARSRAFF
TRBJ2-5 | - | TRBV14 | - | TGTGCCAGCAGCCAAGGACTCGGAGAGACCCAGTACTTC | CASSQGLGETQYF
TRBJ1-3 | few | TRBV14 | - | TGTGCCAGCAGCCCGACAGTCTCTGGAAACACCATATATTTT | CASSPTVSGNTIYF
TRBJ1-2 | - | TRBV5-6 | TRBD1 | TGTGCCAGCAGCTTGACGACAGGGACTAACTATGGCTACACCTTC | CASSLTTGTNYGYTF
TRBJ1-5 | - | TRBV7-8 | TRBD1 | TGTGCCAGCAGCTGGGCGACAGGGGGCGAACGAGGTCAGCCCCAGCATTTT | CASSWATGGERGQPQHF
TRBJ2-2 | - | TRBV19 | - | TGTGCCAGTAGTAACTGGAACACCGGGGAGCTGTTTTTT | CASSNWNTGELFF
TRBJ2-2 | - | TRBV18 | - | TGTGCCAGCTCACCACCAACTGGGGGACAGAACACCGGGGAGCTGTTTTTT | CASSPPTGGQNTGELFF
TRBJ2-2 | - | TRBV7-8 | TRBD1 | TGTGCCAGCAGCTTACAGGGGGCGGGCGGGGAGCTGTTTTTT | CASSLQGAGGELFF
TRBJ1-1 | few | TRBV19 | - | TGTGCCAGTAGTATAGACCGGGGCCAGGGGAGAGCTTTCTTT | CASSIDRGQGRAFF
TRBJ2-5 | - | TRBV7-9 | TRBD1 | TGTGCCAGCAGCTTAGCCGTACTCGGGACAGGGTTTTTCGAGACCCAGTACTTC | CASSLAVLGTGFFETQYF
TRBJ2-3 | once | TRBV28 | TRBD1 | TGTGCCAGCAGTAGCCTGGACAGGGGGCGTATAGATACGCAGTATTTT | CASSSLDRGRIDTQYF
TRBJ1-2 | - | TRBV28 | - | TGTGCCAGCAGTCCAGGGTTTGTGGTATATGGCTACACCTTC | CASSPGFVVYGYTF
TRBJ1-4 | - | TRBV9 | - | TGTGCCAGCAGCGTAGGAGCGCAGTCTAATGAAAAACTGTTTTTT | CASSVGAQSNEKLFF
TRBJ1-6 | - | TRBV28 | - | TGTGCCAGCAGTTTCCCCTGGCGCAGGGGTGGATCACCCCTCCACTTT | CASSFPWRRGGSPLHF
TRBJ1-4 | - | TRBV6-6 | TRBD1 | TGTGCCAGCAGTTACTCGGGACAGGGTAATGAAAAACTGTTTTTT | CASSYSGQGNEKLFF
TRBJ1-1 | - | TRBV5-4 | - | TGTGCCAGCAGCCCCGTCAATCGGAGGAACACTGAAGCTTTCTTT | CASSPVNRRNTEAFF